This T cell receptor beta chain was captured in a study of T cells after yellow fever vaccination. Notes on the study in general: A large majority of primary-vaccination clones showed up again after the booster (approximately 96% CD4, around 90% CD8). Overlap between CD4 and CD8 compartments was detected for a small share of clonotypes.

The V gene lost 6 bases and the J gene lost 5 bases, with 13 bases spanning the gap. Germline loops: CDR1 MGHDK, CDR2 SYGVNS. CDR3 length equals 13 residues. Universal primer sites and UMIs were introduced during 5'RACE template-switching synthesis of TCR cDNA. TCRdb used MiXCR to reprocess the 5' RACE reads, holding one entry per CDR3 protein. The table shows some 350,000 distinct CDR3 sequences, with approximately 4.2% occurring only once. This clonotype was seen more than once but under ten times. Its antigen is unknown. This specimen was PBMCs, taken 5 days after the yellow fever booster vaccination. The origin of this receptor is a man in his late teens or twenties who received the YFV17D yellow fever vaccine. The chain links TRBV25-1 to TRBJ2-5; D is perhaps TRBD2 (6 bases). Here the CDR3 DNA reads TGTGCCAGCAGCGGGACTCCTCGGGAGACCCAGTACTTC. Translating gives CASSGTPRETQYF.